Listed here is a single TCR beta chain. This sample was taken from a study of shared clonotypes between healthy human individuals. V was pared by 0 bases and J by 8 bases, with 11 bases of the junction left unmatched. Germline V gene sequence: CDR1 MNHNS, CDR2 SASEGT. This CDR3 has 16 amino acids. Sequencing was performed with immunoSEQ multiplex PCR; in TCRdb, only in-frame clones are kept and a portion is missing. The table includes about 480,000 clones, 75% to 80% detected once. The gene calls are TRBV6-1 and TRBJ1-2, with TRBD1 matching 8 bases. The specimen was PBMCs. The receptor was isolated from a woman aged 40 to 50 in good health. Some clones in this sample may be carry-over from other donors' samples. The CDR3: CASSEAEGQGGGGYTF. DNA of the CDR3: TGTGCCAGCAGTGAAGCGGAAGGACAGGGTGGAGGCGGCTACACCTTC.